The clone carrying this T cell receptor beta chain was counted a single time. The antigen is not known. Trimming stripped 7 bases from V and 0 bases from J, with 25 bases between. The CDR3 is 19 residues long. Per the germline V gene, CDR1 is SNHLY and CDR2 is FYNNEI. This entry belongs to a study of cytomegalovirus exposure and HLA in healthy donors. Study-wide points: As a later analysis showed, several of the most significant clusters appeared to be linked to common viral pathogens. Indistinguishable V segments, including TRBV6-2 and TRBV6-3, were excluded.

PCR employed 60 Vbeta and 13 Jbeta primers. Original data processing: A later analysis tallied 87 million or so unique TCR beta chains, 10 million to 12 million of them shared. This table comes from immunoSEQ multiplex PCR, and its TCRdb copy is limited to in-frame clones, with some not included. That table furnishes V, J and clone size, whereas the DNA furnished D and trimming. The top ten hold 0.24% of the sample, which has 120,000 or so clones, about 85% seen once. This chain connects TRBV2 to TRBJ1-5; D possibly corresponds to TRBD1 (6 bases). This TCR was recovered from a man aged 45 to 65 in good health and CMV-seronegative. Sequencing used PBMCs. The CDR3 spells CASKGERQGPGYSNQPQHF. CDR3 DNA: TGTGCCAGCAAGGGCGAGAGGCAGGGGCCGGGGTATAGCAATCAGCCCCAGCATTTT.